A selection of T cell receptor beta chains follows, all from one sample in a study of blood T cells in healthy people across ages. TCRdb fed the 5' RACE reads into MiXCR, producing one record per CDR3 protein. The sample consists of 1.5 million to 2 million distinct CDR3 sequences, 28% of them appearing once. The specimen was blood. These receptors originate from a woman in her thirties in good health. Each CDR3 is given without its conserved first and last residue. Some rows have no size entry. The others give once, few or many, or a class for an expanded clone.

many	TRBV4-3	ASSQDLLAEQETQY
.	TRBV11-2	ASRRIDGASPLH
.	TRBV7-2	ASSPRIREQF
many	TRBV12-3/TRBV12-4	ASSLALGQGADEQY
.	TRBV6-2/TRBV6-3	ASYQGDPSYEQY
.	TRBV7-2	ASSNSGWGGEQY
many	TRBV20-1	SAREVAHQGQY
few	TRBV9	ASSTSGWADTQY
.	TRBV6-6	ASWERGRNEQF
few	TRBV5-1	ASSPTPGQGALGYGYT
.	TRBV7-2	ASSLVGTGTPTDTQY
many	TRBV29-1	SGGSYEQY
.	TRBV6-1	ASSESGGISETQY
few	TRBV28	ASSSNTYGYT
.	TRBV27	ASSSLRDSNYNEQF